This T cell receptor beta chain was sequenced in a study of blood T cell repertoires in COVID-19. Among Cohort 3 donors, those recovered had two negative PCRs, clearance, or symptom resolution. V was pared by 5 bases and J by 1 base, with 19 bases between. CDR3 length equals 18 residues. CDR1 and CDR2 (germline): SGHNT, YYREEE (reference sequence). Profiled with immunoSEQ multiplex PCR; TCRdb holds only in-frame clones, not every one. This sample has some 350,000 clones, with roughly 87% found just once. The sequence was collected from a woman between 25 and 40 years old who had recovered from COVID-19. The sequencing input was PBMCs or T cells enriched from blood (not recorded which). The chain is built from TRBV5-4 and TRBJ2-6; D is possibly TRBD2 (7 bases). CDR3 sequence reads: CASSPGGRGTSGANVLTF. The CDR3 DNA reads TGTGCCAGCAGTCCGGGGGGCAGGGGTACTTCTGGGGCCAACGTCCTGACTTTC.